A selection of T cell receptor beta chains follows, all from one sample in a study of T cell changes during pregnancy in multiple sclerosis. The assay was immunoSEQ multiplex PCR, and TCRdb's table has in-frame clones only and misses some. This table holds tens of thousands of clones, 90% found once. The sequenced sample was peripheral blood, obtained in the second trimester of pregnancy. The source is a female donor in good health, enrolled as a control in a pregnancy study. The CDR3 runs from the conserved cysteine through the conserved F or W. D genes are given only for firm matches. Not every row has a clone size; where given, it reads once, few, many or a size class.

J	V	D	size	CDR3	DNA
TRBJ1-2	TRBV30	NA	NA	CAFTQGRSFYGYTF	TGTGCCTTCACCCAGGGGCGAAGTTTCTATGGCTACACCTTC
TRBJ2-5	TRBV7-9	TRBD1	NA	CASSSGGRGETQYF	TGTGCCAGCAGCTCAGGGGGAAGGGGTGAGACCCAGTACTTC
TRBJ1-4	TRBV27	TRBD1	few	CASRPGQASGKLFF	TGTGCCAGCAGACCGGGACAGGCGAGTGGTAAACTGTTTTTT
TRBJ1-6	TRBV6-6	TRBD1	NA	CAIREDRGYNSPLHF	TGTGCCATCCGAGAAGACAGGGGTTATAATTCACCCCTCCACTTT
TRBJ2-7	TRBV29-1	NA	NA	CSVYFLSLYEQYF	TGCAGCGTTTACTTTTTGAGTTTATACGAGCAGTACTTC
TRBJ2-7	TRBV28	TRBD1	NA	CASSPPDRVVTYEQYF	TGTGCCAGCAGTCCTCCGGACAGGGTAGTAACCTACGAGCAGTACTTC
TRBJ1-1	TRBV29-1	NA	NA	CSVETHVNTEAFF	TGCAGCGTTGAAACACATGTGAACACTGAAGCTTTCTTT
TRBJ2-1	TRBV6-1	NA	NA	CASRLLGHSVDEQFF	TGTGCCAGCAGGCTACTGGGCCACTCGGTCGATGAGCAGTTCTTC
TRBJ2-3	TRBV27	TRBD2	NA	CASSRTSGRAGGTDTQYF	TGTGCCAGCAGCCGTACTAGCGGGAGGGCGGGGGGCACAGATACGCAGTATTTT
TRBJ2-1	TRBV5-4	TRBD1	NA	CASSLRDSRRNEQFF	TGTGCCAGCAGCTTGAGGGACAGTAGAAGGAATGAGCAGTTCTTC
TRBJ1-5	TRBV10-2	TRBD1	NA	CASSETGTGDQPQHF	TGCGCCAGCAGTGAGACCGGGACAGGGGATCAGCCCCAGCATTTT
TRBJ2-1	TRBV6-1	NA	NA	CASSEMAGRPTREQFF	TGTGCCAGCAGTGAAATGGCGGGACGGCCCACAAGAGAGCAGTTCTTC
TRBJ2-7	TRBV14	NA	NA	CASSQVYGAGEQYF	TGTGCCAGCAGCCAAGTTTATGGGGCTGGCGAGCAGTACTTC
TRBJ1-1	TRBV18	NA	NA	CASSPRSTEAFF	TGTGCCAGCTCACCACGGAGCACTGAAGCTTTCTTT
TRBJ2-7	TRBV27	NA	NA	CASSLFAALGSYEQYF	TGTGCCAGCAGTTTATTCGCGGCCCTCGGCTCCTACGAGCAGTACTTC
TRBJ1-6	TRBV27	TRBD1	NA	CASSPTGTGYSPLHF	TGTGCCAGCAGTCCGACCGGGACAGGCTATTCACCCCTCCACTTT
TRBJ2-5	TRBV7-9	NA	NA	CASSKFPGYEYF	TGTGCCAGCAGCAAATTTCCCGGGTACGAGTACTTC
TRBJ2-1	TRBV28	NA	NA	CASSPLTSSYNEQFF	TGTGCCAGCAGTCCGCTCACCAGCTCCTACAATGAGCAGTTCTTC
TRBJ2-7	TRBV28	TRBD2	NA	CASSFRTSGRTIYEQYF	TGTGCCAGCAGTTTTCGGACTAGCGGGAGGACAATCTACGAGCAGTACTTC
TRBJ1-1	TRBV7-9	TRBD1	NA	CASRTGSMNTEAFF	TGTGCCAGCAGGACAGGGAGCATGAACACTGAAGCTTTCTTT
TRBJ2-2	TRBV9	NA	NA	CASSVRGAQNTGELFF	TGTGCCAGCAGCGTACGGGGGGCGCAAAACACCGGGGAGCTGTTTTTT
TRBJ1-1	TRBV11-2	TRBD1	NA	CASSLGIGTGLSGGTEAFF	TGTGCCAGCAGCTTAGGCATAGGGACAGGCCTATCCGGGGGCACTGAAGCTTTCTTT
TRBJ2-5	TRBV5-4	NA	NA	CASSLETAQETQYF	TGTGCCAGCAGCTTGGAAACAGCCCAAGAGACCCAGTACTTC
TRBJ2-5	TRBV5-6	TRBD1	NA	CASSFAGQGGETQYF	TGTGCCAGCAGCTTTGCGGGACAGGGTGGAGAGACCCAGTACTTC
TRBJ2-3	TRBV13	NA	NA	CASSLGAGSPTDTQYF	TGTGCCAGCAGCTTAGGCGCCGGGAGCCCCACAGATACGCAGTATTTT
TRBJ1-4	TRBV13	NA	NA	CASSFYTGLRNEKLFF	TGTGCCAGCAGCTTTTATACGGGACTGCGTAATGAAAAACTGTTTTTT
TRBJ1-2	TRBV11-2	NA	NA	CASSLWTYGYTF	TGTGCCAGCAGCCTCTGGACATATGGCTACACCTTC
TRBJ2-1	TRBV4-1	TRBD2	NA	CASSQRTSGSPMDEQFF	TGCGCCAGCAGCCAACGGACTAGCGGGAGCCCCATGGATGAGCAGTTCTTC
TRBJ1-2	TRBV19	TRBD1	NA	CASSTRDRPRLGYTF	TGTGCCAGTAGTACCCGGGACAGGCCGAGGCTTGGCTACACCTTC
TRBJ2-7	TRBV6-1	TRBD2	NA	CASTRTSGYEQYF	TGTGCCAGCACGCGGACTAGCGGCTACGAGCAGTACTTC
TRBJ1-1	TRBV13	NA	NA	CASSLEGSLGLLAEAFF	TGTGCCAGCAGCTTAGAGGGGTCCTTAGGTCTTCTCGCTGAAGCTTTCTTT
TRBJ1-4	TRBV5-6	NA	NA	CASSFGREHPNEKLFF	TGTGCCAGCAGCTTCGGACGGGAACATCCAAATGAAAAACTGTTTTTT
TRBJ2-5	TRBV4-1	TRBD2	NA	CASSHQAGGYQETQYF	TGCGCCAGCAGCCACCAAGCGGGGGGGTACCAAGAGACCCAGTACTTC
TRBJ2-3	TRBV7-9	TRBD1	NA	CASSSGQGGTDTQYF	TGTGCCAGCAGCTCGGGACAGGGTGGCACAGATACGCAGTATTTT
TRBJ1-2	TRBV7-9	TRBD1	NA	CASSSPGQYYGYTF	TGTGCCAGCAGCTCTCCGGGACAGTACTATGGCTACACCTTC
TRBJ2-1	TRBV15	TRBD2	NA	CATSRGGGGADEQFF	TGTGCCACCAGCAGGGGAGGCGGGGGGGCGGATGAGCAGTTCTTC
TRBJ1-1	TRBV5-1	TRBD1	NA	CASSDQGVFTEAFF	TGCGCCAGCAGCGACCAGGGGGTGTTTACTGAAGCTTTCTTT
TRBJ1-2	TRBV19	TRBD1	NA	CASSNEQGLGYTF	TGTGCCAGTAGTAATGAACAGGGGCTTGGCTACACCTTC
TRBJ2-7	TRBV27	NA	NA	CASSSASAGRYEQYF	TGTGCCAGCAGTTCAGCCTCAGCGGGCCGGTACGAGCAGTACTTC
TRBJ2-7	TRBV19	TRBD1	NA	CASSIATGTDYEQYF	TGTGCCAGTAGTATAGCCACGGGGACAGACTACGAGCAGTACTTC
TRBJ2-7	TRBV6-5	NA	NA	CASTSWQVSYEQYF	TGTGCCAGCACCTCCTGGCAGGTCTCCTACGAGCAGTACTTC
TRBJ2-7	TRBV19	TRBD1	NA	CASSSRDREYEQYF	TGTGCCAGTAGTAGCCGGGACAGAGAATACGAGCAGTACTTC
TRBJ1-2	TRBV6-1	NA	few	CASSEARSGYTF	TGTGCCAGCAGTGAAGCGAGGTCTGGCTACACCTTC
TRBJ1-1	TRBV2	TRBD1	once	CASSGSGQGMNTEAFF	TGTGCCAGCAGTGGGTCGGGACAGGGGATGAACACTGAAGCTTTCTTT
TRBJ2-7	TRBV2	NA	NA	CASTVRTQDSYEQYF	TGTGCCAGCACCGTGAGGACTCAGGACTCCTACGAGCAGTACTTC
TRBJ1-2	TRBV13	NA	NA	CASSLAPARQPSGGYTF	TGTGCCAGCAGCCTCGCCCCCGCGAGGCAGCCCAGTGGCGGCTACACCTTC
TRBJ2-7	TRBV7-6	NA	once	CASSPSGTPVEQYF	TGTGCCAGCAGCCCCTCCGGGACACCCGTCGAGCAGTACTTC
TRBJ1-6	TRBV19	NA	NA	CASTTGTVDSPLHF	TGTGCCAGTACTACCGGGACTGTTGATTCACCCCTCCACTTT
TRBJ2-7	TRBV6-1	TRBD1	NA	CASSELGTGTYEQYF	TGTGCCAGCAGTGAACTAGGGACAGGGACCTACGAGCAGTACTTC